Sequencing of this T cell receptor beta chain was carried out in a study of Tregs in tolerant kidney transplant recipients. Study results and caveats: Changing PCR primers prevented nucleotide comparison between some patients' samples.

Germline CDR1 and CDR2: SGHTA and FQGNSA. CDR3 length equals 14 residues. Deletions cut 5 bases from V and 0 bases from J, with 10 bases between. Remarks on this clone: No antigen is known for it. The sequenced fragment ends 3 residues before the CDR3 boundary, so the rest is inferred from the germline J gene.

The data were produced by immunoSEQ multiplex PCR, yet TCRdb's version contains in-frame clones alone and is incomplete. Listed are about 48,000 clones; around 0.8% falls within the top ten. This receptor was obtained from a human donor who received a combined kidney and bone marrow transplant. This specimen was CD4+ T cells from blood, taken before the transplant. V gene TRBV7-2 combines with J gene TRBJ1-1, with D tentatively TRBD1 (6 bases). CDR3 DNA (partial): TGTGCCAGCAGCACCAGACAGGTGAACACTGAA. As protein: CASSTRQVNTE. The full CDR3 protein reads CASSTRQVNTEAFF. The entire variable domain, with the rest obtained from reference TRBV7-2 and TRBJ1-1, is as follows: GAGVSQSPSNKVTEKGKDVELRCDPISGHTALYWYRQSLGQGLEFLIYFQGNSAPDKSGLPSDRFSAERTGGSVSTLTIQRTQQEDSAVYLCASSTRQVNTEAFFGQGTRLTVV.